This is a list of T cell receptor beta chains from one sample in a study of blood T cell repertoires in COVID-19. Assay: immunoSEQ multiplex PCR; the TCRdb copy retains only in-frame clones and omits some. The sample carries 220,000 or so clones, roughly nine tenths recorded once. Specimen: peripheral blood. These receptor sequences come from a man in his fifties or sixties with COVID-19, enrolled during active disease. CDR3s include the opening cysteine and the closing phenylalanine or tryptophan. A D gene is named only where the DNA matches it firmly. Where a row states a size, it is once, few, many or the class of an expanded clone; other rows omit it.

clone_size j_call v_call d_call cdr3_aa cdr3_nt
NA TRBJ1-2 TRBV3-1/TRBV3-2 NA CASSQALSYGYTF TGTGCCAGCAGCCAAGCCCTGTCCTATGGCTACACCTTC
few TRBJ2-1 TRBV19 TRBD1 CASSIVGQGAYNEQFF TGTGCCAGTAGTATAGTAGGCCAGGGGGCCTACAATGAGCAGTTCTTC
few TRBJ2-5 TRBV5-1 TRBD1 CASSLLPGGAQETQYF TGCGCCAGCAGCTTACTCCCAGGGGGCGCCCAAGAGACCCAGTACTTC
NA TRBJ2-7 TRBV30 NA CAWSRDNEQYF TGTGCCTGGAGCCGGGACAACGAGCAGTACTTC
NA TRBJ1-1 TRBV18 NA CASSPPAGVGPPVAFF TGTGCCAGCTCACCCCCGGCAGGGGTTGGACCCCCCGTCGCTTTCTTT
NA TRBJ1-1 TRBV2 TRBD1 CASSPWDRGEAFF TGTGCCAGCAGTCCGTGGGACAGGGGGGAAGCTTTCTTT
once TRBJ1-1 TRBV14 TRBD1 CASSLTPGQGNTEAFF TGTGCCAGCAGCCTCACCCCCGGACAGGGGAACACTGAAGCTTTCTTT
NA TRBJ2-1 TRBV4-1 TRBD2 CASSQMAGTSGRNEQFF TGCGCCAGCAGCCAAATGGCCGGGACTAGCGGGAGAAATGAGCAGTTCTTC
NA TRBJ1-3 TRBV25-1 NA CASSDQGWSGNTIYF TGTGCCAGCAGTGACCAGGGTTGGTCTGGAAACACCATATATTTT
NA TRBJ2-7 TRBV27 TRBD1 CASSLDRGPTYEQYF TGTGCCAGCAGTTTGGACAGGGGTCCCACCTACGAGCAGTACTTC
NA TRBJ2-7 TRBV7-8 TRBD2 CASSLGVGVAGGLSYEQYF TGTGCCAGCAGCTTAGGGGTAGGGGTGGCGGGGGGCCTTTCCTACGAGCAGTACTTC
NA TRBJ1-1 TRBV3-1/TRBV3-2 NA CASSQGSTEAFF TGTGCCAGCAGCCAGGGGAGCACTGAAGCTTTCTTT
few TRBJ1-1 TRBV29-1 NA CSVVRGQTTEAFF TGCAGCGTTGTAAGGGGTCAGACCACTGAAGCTTTCTTT
NA TRBJ1-2 TRBV10-3 TRBD1 CAISGVGGTGVDGYTF TGTGCCATCAGTGGCGTGGGAGGGACAGGGGTTGATGGCTACACCTTC
NA TRBJ1-5 TRBV19 TRBD1 CASTRDRVSNQPQHF TGTGCCAGTACCAGGGACAGGGTGAGCAATCAGCCCCAGCATTTT
NA TRBJ2-1 TRBV6-5 NA CASSYLNEQFF TGTGCCAGCAGTTATCTGAATGAGCAGTTCTTC
NA TRBJ1-3 TRBV18 TRBD1 CASSTTGTGGNTIYF TGTGCCAGCTCAACGACAGGGACTGGTGGAAACACCATATATTTT
NA TRBJ1-6 TRBV27 NA CASSKPGNSPLHF TGTGCCAGCAGTAAACCCGGGAATTCACCCCTCCACTTT
NA TRBJ1-1 TRBV15 NA CATSSPSSGQNTEAFF TGTGCCACCAGCAGCCCCTCCTCCGGACAGAACACTGAAGCTTTCTTT
NA TRBJ2-5 TRBV5-8 TRBD2 CASSPAGGYQETQYF TGTGCCAGCAGCCCAGCGGGAGGGTACCAAGAGACCCAGTACTTC
NA TRBJ2-5 TRBV9 TRBD2 CASSVGGLAEETQYF TGTGCCAGCAGCGTAGGTGGACTAGCGGAAGAGACCCAGTACTTC
NA TRBJ2-7 TRBV6-4 NA CASTEGGRRGYEQYF TGTGCCAGCACCGAAGGTGGTCGCCGAGGCTACGAGCAGTACTTC
NA TRBJ2-7 TRBV3-1/TRBV3-2 TRBD2 CASSRDSGRSEQYF TGTGCCAGCAGCCGAGACAGCGGGAGATCCGAGCAGTACTTC
NA TRBJ2-1 TRBV29-1 NA CSAGDSNDYNEQFF TGCAGCGCTGGGGACTCCAACGACTACAATGAGCAGTTCTTC
NA TRBJ2-1 TRBV10-3 TRBD1 CAISQGVEQFF TGTGCCATCTCACAGGGGGTTGAGCAGTTCTTC
NA TRBJ2-1 TRBV2 TRBD2 CASRLAGKTYNEQFF TGTGCCAGCAGACTAGCGGGAAAGACCTACAATGAGCAGTTCTTC
NA TRBJ2-3 TRBV18 NA CASSPRQVPTDTQYF TGTGCCAGCTCACCCAGACAGGTTCCCACAGATACGCAGTATTTT
NA TRBJ1-2 TRBV19 NA CASSIERNYGYTF TGTGCCAGTAGTATAGAGCGGAACTATGGCTACACCTTC
NA TRBJ1-2 TRBV24-1 NA CATSGSAGYTF TGTGCCACCAGTGGCAGCGCCGGCTACACCTTC
NA TRBJ2-4 TRBV28 NA CASSFPVGAAKNIQYF TGTGCCAGCAGTTTTCCCGTGGGAGCCGCCAAAAACATTCAGTACTTC
NA TRBJ2-7 TRBV5-1 NA CASSRTLSYEQYF TGCGCCAGCAGCCGGACTCTCTCCTACGAGCAGTACTTC
NA TRBJ2-7 TRBV30 NA CACSSWSSYEQYF TGTGCCTGTTCTAGCTGGAGCTCCTACGAGCAGTACTTC
NA TRBJ2-1 TRBV18 TRBD2 CASSPSFGLAGENEQFF TGTGCCAGCTCACCCTCATTTGGGCTAGCGGGGGAAAATGAGCAGTTCTTC
NA TRBJ2-7 TRBV3-1/TRBV3-2 NA CASSQDGAQGSYEQYF TGTGCCAGCAGCCAAGATGGGGCCCAGGGCTCCTACGAGCAGTACTTC
NA TRBJ2-1 TRBV27 NA CASTSWGTPASNEQFF TGTGCCAGCACCTCTTGGGGGACTCCAGCCTCCAATGAGCAGTTCTTC
NA TRBJ1-1 TRBV7-2 NA CASSPYIGVRTEAFF TGTGCCAGCAGCCCCTACATCGGGGTTCGAACTGAAGCTTTCTTT
NA TRBJ2-3 TRBV3-1/TRBV3-2 TRBD2 CASSQDLAGGPLDTQYF TGTGCCAGCAGCCAAGATCTAGCGGGAGGGCCCCTGGATACGCAGTATTTT
NA TRBJ1-2 TRBV6-5 NA CASISPGDNYGYTF TGTGCCAGCATATCCCCAGGGGACAACTATGGCTACACCTTC
NA TRBJ2-7 TRBV4-1 TRBD1 CASSLEPGQGRSGWTYEQYF TGCGCCAGCAGCCTTGAACCGGGACAGGGGAGGAGCGGGTGGACCTACGAGCAGTACTTC
NA TRBJ2-2 TRBV9 NA CASSVRTGGVGNTGELFF TGTGCCAGCAGCGTTAGGACGGGGGGCGTTGGGAACACCGGGGAGCTGTTTTTT
few TRBJ2-1 TRBV6-5 NA CASSPRRGNEQFF TGTGCCAGCAGTCCCCGAAGGGGCAATGAGCAGTTCTTC
NA TRBJ1-1 TRBV4-1 TRBD1 CASSQGQGGNTEAFF TGCGCCAGCAGCCAGGGACAGGGAGGGAACACTGAAGCTTTCTTT
NA TRBJ1-2 TRBV12-3/TRBV12-4 TRBD1 CASTGDSSYGYTF TGTGCCAGCACTGGGGACAGCTCATATGGCTACACCTTC
NA TRBJ1-1 TRBV2 TRBD1 CASKRDSTMNTEAFF TGTGCCAGCAAGAGGGACAGCACTATGAACACTGAAGCTTTCTTT
NA TRBJ2-2 TRBV7-6 NA CASSHISGKAGELFF TGTGCCAGCAGCCATATCTCGGGGAAGGCCGGGGAGCTGTTTTTT
NA TRBJ2-2 TRBV5-1 NA CASSSRLSPTGELFF TGCGCCAGCAGCTCTAGACTAAGCCCCACCGGGGAGCTGTTTTTT
NA TRBJ2-2 TRBV10-3 TRBD1 CAISESDRGTSGELFF TGTGCCATCAGTGAGTCCGACAGGGGAACATCCGGGGAGCTGTTTTTT
NA TRBJ1-1 TRBV3-1/TRBV3-2 NA CASSQEVLGAEAFF TGTGCCAGCAGCCAAGAGGTGCTCGGGGCTGAAGCTTTCTTT
NA TRBJ1-6 TRBV15 NA CATSRDRSNSPLHF TGTGCCACCAGCAGAGACAGATCCAATTCACCCCTCCACTTT
NA TRBJ1-2 TRBV7-3 NA CASSLFTAINYGYTF TGTGCCAGCAGCTTATTCACAGCCATTAACTATGGCTACACCTTC
NA TRBJ1-5 TRBV20-1 NA CSASGGSNQPQHF TGCAGTGCTAGTGGCGGTAGCAATCAGCCCCAGCATTTT
NA TRBJ2-1 TRBV7-3 NA CASSQPPGEQFF TGTGCCAGCAGCCAACCGCCGGGGGAGCAGTTCTTC
NA TRBJ1-5 TRBV6-6 NA CASSPTGLWLENNNQPQHF TGTGCCAGCAGTCCGACTGGGTTGTGGTTAGAAAACAACAATCAGCCCCAGCATTTT
NA TRBJ2-3 TRBV7-7 NA CASSSSVGGTDTQYF TGTGCTAGCAGCTCGTCCGTCGGGGGCACAGATACGCAGTATTTT
NA TRBJ1-3 TRBV7-9 TRBD1 CALLQGAGNTIYF TGTGCATTATTACAGGGGGCTGGAAACACCATATATTTT
NA TRBJ1-2 TRBV3-1/TRBV3-2 NA CASSGHPGRTANYGYTF TGTGCCAGCAGCGGACACCCGGGGAGGACGGCTAACTATGGCTACACCTTC